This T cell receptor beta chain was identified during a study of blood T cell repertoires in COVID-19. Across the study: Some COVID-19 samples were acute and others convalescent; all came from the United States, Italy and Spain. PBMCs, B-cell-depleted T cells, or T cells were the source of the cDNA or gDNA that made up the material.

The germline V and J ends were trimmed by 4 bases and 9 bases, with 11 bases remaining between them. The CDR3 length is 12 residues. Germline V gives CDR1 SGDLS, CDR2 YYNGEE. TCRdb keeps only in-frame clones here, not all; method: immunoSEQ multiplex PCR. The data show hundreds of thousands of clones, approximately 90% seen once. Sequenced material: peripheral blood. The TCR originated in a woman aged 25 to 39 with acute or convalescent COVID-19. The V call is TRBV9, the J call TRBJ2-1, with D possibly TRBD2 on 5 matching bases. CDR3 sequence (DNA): TGTGCCAGCAGCCGGAGCGGCGGTGAGCAGTTCTTC. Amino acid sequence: CASSRSGGEQFF.